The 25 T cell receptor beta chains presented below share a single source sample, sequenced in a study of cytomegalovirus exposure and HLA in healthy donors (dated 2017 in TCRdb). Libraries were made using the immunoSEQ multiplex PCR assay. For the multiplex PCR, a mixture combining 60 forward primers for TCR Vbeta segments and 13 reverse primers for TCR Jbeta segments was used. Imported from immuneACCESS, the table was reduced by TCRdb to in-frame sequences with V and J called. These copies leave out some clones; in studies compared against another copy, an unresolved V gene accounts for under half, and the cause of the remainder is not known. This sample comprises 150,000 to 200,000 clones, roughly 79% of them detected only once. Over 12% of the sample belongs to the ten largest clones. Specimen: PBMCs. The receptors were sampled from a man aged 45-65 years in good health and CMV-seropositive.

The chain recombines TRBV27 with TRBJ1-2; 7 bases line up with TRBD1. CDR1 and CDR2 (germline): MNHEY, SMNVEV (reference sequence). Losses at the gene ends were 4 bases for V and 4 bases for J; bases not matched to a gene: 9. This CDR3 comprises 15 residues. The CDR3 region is CASSSPGQAGYGYTF. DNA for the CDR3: TGTGCCAGCAGTTCCCCAGGACAGGCTGGCTATGGCTACACCTTC.

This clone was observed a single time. In DNA form, the CDR3 reads TGTGCCAGCAGCTCCTGGGGGGTAGCCAAAAACATTCAGTACTTC. Residues: CASSSWGVAKNIQYF. The V call is TRBV5-4, the J call TRBJ2-4; D is perhaps TRBD2 (6 bases). Looked up from germline, CDR1 is SGHNT and CDR2 is YYREEE (reference sequence). V lost 3 bases and J 0 bases, leaving 10 bases between the germline ends. The CDR3 contains 15 residues.

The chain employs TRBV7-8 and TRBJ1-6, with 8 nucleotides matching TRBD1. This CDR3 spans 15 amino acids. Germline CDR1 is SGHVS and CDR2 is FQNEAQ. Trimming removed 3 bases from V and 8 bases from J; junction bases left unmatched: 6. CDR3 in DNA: TGTGCCAGCAGCTTGGACAGGGCTTCGGATTCACCCCTCCACTTT. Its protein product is CASSLDRASDSPLHF.

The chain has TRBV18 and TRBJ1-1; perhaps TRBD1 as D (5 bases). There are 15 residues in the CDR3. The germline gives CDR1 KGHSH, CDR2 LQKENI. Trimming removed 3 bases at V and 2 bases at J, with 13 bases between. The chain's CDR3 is CASSPGGLRNTEAFF. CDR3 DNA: TGTGCCAGCTCACCCGGGGGTTTACGAAACACTGAAGCTTTCTTT.

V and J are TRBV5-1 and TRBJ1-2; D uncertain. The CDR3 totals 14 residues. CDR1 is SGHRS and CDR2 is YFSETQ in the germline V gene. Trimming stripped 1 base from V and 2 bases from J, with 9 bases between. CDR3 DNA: TGCGCCAGCAGCTTGAACACGGAGAACTATGGCTACACCTTC. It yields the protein CASSLNTENYGYTF.

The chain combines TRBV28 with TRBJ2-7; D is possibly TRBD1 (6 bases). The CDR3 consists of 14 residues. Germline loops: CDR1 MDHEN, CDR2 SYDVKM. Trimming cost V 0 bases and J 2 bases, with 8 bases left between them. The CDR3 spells CASSLWDSAYEQYF. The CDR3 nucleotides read TGTGCCAGCAGTTTATGGGACAGTGCCTACGAGCAGTACTTC.

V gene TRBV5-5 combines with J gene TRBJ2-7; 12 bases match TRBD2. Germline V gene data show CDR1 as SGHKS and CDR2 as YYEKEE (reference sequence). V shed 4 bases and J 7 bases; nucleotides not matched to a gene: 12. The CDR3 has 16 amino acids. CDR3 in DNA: TGTGCCAGCAGCCTCGGACTAGCGGGACCTTTAGAGGAGCAGTACTTC. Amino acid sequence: CASSLGLAGPLEEQYF.

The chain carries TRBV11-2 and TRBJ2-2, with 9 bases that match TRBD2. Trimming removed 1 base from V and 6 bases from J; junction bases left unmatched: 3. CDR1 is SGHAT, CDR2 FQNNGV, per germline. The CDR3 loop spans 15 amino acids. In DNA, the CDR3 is TGTGCCAGCAGCTTAGGCGGGGGGGCCGCCGGGGAGCTGTTTTTT. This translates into CASSLGGGAAGELFF.

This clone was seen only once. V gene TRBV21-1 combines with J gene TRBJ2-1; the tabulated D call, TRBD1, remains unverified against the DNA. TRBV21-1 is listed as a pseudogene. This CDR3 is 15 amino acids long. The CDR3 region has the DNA TGTGCCAGCAGCAAACAGGGGGCCGGGGGTGATGAGCAGTTCTTC. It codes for CASSKQGAGGDEQFF.

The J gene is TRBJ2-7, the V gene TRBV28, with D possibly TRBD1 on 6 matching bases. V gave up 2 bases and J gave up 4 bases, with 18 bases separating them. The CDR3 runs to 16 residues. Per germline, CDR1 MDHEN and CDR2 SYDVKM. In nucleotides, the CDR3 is TGTGCCAGCAGTTTAGCCGACAGGATCGTAACGTACGAGCAGTACTTC. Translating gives CASSLADRIVTYEQYF.

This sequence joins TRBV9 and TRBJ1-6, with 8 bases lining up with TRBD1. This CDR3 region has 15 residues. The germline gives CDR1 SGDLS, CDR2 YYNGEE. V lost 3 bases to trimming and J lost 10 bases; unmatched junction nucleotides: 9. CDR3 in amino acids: CASSASGQGGSPLHF. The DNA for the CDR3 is TGTGCCAGCAGCGCATCTGGACAGGGTGGGTCACCCCTCCACTTT.

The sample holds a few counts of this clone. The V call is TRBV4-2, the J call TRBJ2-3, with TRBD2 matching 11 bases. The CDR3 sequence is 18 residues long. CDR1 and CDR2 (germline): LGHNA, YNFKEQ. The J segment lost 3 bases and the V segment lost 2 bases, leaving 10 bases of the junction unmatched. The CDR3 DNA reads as TGTGCCAGCAGCCAACAGGGTAGCGGGGGGGCCGTTACAGATACGCAGTATTTT. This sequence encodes CASSQQGSGGAVTDTQYF.

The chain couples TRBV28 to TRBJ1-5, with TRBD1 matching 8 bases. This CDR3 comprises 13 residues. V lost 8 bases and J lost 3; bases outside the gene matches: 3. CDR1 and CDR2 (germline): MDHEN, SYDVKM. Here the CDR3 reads CASQGANNQPQHF. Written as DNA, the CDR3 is TGTGCCAGCCAGGGGGCGAACAATCAGCCCCAGCATTTT.

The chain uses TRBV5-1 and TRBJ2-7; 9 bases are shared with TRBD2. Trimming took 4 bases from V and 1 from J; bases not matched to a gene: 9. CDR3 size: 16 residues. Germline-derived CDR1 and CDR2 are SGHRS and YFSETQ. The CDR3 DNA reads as TGCGCCAGCAGCCCCGCGGGGGGGACCCAGTCCTACGAGCAGTACTTC. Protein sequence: CASSPAGGTQSYEQYF.

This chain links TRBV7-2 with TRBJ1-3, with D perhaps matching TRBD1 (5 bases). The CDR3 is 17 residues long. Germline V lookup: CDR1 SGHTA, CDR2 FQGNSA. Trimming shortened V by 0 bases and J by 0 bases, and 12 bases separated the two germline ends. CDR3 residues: CASSLARQTFSGNTIYF. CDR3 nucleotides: TGTGCCAGCAGCTTAGCGCGACAGACTTTCTCTGGAAACACCATATATTTT.

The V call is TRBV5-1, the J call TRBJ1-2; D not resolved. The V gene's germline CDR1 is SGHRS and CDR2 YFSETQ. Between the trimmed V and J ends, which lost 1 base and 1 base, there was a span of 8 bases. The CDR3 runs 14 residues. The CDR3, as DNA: TGCGCCAGCAGCTTGCAGGAAAATAACTATGGCTACACCTTC. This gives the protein CASSLQENNYGYTF.

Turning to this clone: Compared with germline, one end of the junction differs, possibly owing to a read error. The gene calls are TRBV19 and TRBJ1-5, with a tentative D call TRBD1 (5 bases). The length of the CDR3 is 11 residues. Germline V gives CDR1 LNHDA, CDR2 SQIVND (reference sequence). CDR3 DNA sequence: TGTGCCAACGGGAAATGCGGGGCCCACCATTTT. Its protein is CANGKCGAHHF.

The CDR3 reads CASSLAPGGGTDTQYF. In DNA, the CDR3 is TGCGCCAGCAGCTTGGCCCCGGGGGGAGGCACAGATACGCAGTATTTT. The chain uses TRBV5-1 and TRBJ2-3; the match to TRBD2 covers 7 bases. V shed 0 bases and J 1 base; nucleotides not matched to a gene: 5. Germline CDR1 and CDR2: SGHRS and YFSETQ. This CDR3 spans 16 amino acids.

CDR3 amino acids: CASSFPPGQGEAFF. In DNA, the CDR3 is TGTGCCAGCAGTTTCCCCCCTGGACAGGGTGAAGCTTTCTTT. The chain uses TRBV28 and TRBJ1-1; 8 bases are a match to TRBD1. Germline CDR1 reads MDHEN; CDR2 reads SYDVKM. The CDR3 is made up of 14 amino acids. J gave up 7 bases and V 3 bases, and 7 bases lay outside the gene matches.

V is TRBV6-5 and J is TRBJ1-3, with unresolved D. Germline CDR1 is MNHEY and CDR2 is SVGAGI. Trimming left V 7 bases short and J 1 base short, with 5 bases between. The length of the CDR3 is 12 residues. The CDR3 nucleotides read TGTGCCAGCACGAGTTCTGGAAACACCATATATTTT. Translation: CASTSSGNTIYF.

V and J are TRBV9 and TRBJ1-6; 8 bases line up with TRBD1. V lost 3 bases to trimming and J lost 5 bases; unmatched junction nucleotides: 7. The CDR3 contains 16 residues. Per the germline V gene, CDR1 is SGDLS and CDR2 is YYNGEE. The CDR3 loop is CASSGGQGQNNSPLHF. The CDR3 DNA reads TGTGCCAGCAGCGGAGGACAGGGACAAAATAATTCACCCCTCCACTTT.

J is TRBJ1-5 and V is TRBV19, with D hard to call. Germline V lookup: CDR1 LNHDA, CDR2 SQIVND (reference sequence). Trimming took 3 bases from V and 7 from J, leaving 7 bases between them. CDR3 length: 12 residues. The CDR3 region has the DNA TGTGCCAGTAGTATGGGGAGCCAGCCCCAGCATTTT. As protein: CASSMGSQPQHF. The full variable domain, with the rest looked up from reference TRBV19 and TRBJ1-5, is DGGITQSPKYLFRKEGQNVTLSCEQNLNHDAMYWYRQDPGQGLRLIYYSQIVNDFQKGDIAEGYSVSREKKESFPLTVTSAQKNPTAFYLCASSMGSQPQHFGDGTRLSIL.

The CDR3 coding sequence is TGTGCCATCAGGGGAGATAACACTGAAGCTTTCTTT. This sequence encodes CAIRGDNTEAFF. The chain carries TRBV10-3 and TRBJ1-1; D is unclear. The CDR3 covers 12 residues. Germline CDR1 is ENHRY and CDR2 is SYGVKD. Trimming cost V 6 bases and J 2 bases, with 7 bases left between them.

The CDR3 sequence: CASSQEAGWESLHF. CDR3 nucleotides: TGTGCCAGCAGCCAAGAGGCAGGGTGGGAATCCCTCCACTTT. V usage is TRBV4-2 and J usage is TRBJ1-6, with D perhaps TRBD1 (5 bases). V was shortened by 0 bases and J by 14 bases, with 14 bases between the two germline ends. The germline CDR1 and CDR2 sequences are LGHNA and YNFKEQ. The CDR3 has 14 residues.

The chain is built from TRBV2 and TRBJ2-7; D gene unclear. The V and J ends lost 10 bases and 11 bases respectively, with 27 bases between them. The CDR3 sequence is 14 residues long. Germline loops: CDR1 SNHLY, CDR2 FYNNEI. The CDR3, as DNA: TGTGCCACGATCCCCGGTCAAAGTTGGTCTAGTAAGTACTTC. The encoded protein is CATIPGQSWSSKYF.